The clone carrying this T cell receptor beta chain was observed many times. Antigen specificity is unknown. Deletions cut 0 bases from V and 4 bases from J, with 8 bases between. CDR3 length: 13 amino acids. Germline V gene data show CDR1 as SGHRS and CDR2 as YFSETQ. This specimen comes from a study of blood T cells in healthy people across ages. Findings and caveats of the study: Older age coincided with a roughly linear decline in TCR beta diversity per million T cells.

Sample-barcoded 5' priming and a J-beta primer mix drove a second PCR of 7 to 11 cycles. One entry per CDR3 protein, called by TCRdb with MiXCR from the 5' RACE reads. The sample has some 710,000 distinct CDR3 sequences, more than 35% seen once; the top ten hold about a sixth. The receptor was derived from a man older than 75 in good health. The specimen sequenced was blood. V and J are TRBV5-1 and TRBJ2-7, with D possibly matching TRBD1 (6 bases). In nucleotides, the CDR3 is TGCGCCAGCAGCTTGGTAGGACAGTACGAGCAGTACTTC. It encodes CASSLVGQYEQYF. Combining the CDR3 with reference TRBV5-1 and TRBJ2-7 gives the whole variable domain KAGVTQTPRYLIKTRGQQVTLSCSPISGHRSVSWYQQTPGQGLQFLFEYFSETQRNKGNFPGRFSGRQFSNSRSEMNVSTLELGDSALYLCASSLVGQYEQYFGPGTRLTVT.